This T cell receptor beta chain came from a study of blood T cell repertoires in COVID-19. Turning to the study itself: Sites across the United States, Italy and Spain contributed samples from acute and convalescent COVID-19. In each case, the material was cDNA or gDNA derived from T cells, B-cell-depleted T cells, or PBMCs.

In Seattle, patients joined the study during active infection and were tracked longitudinally. As processed by the authors: Reference gene primer amplification gave estimated nucleated cell counts. Sequenced by immunoSEQ multiplex PCR; TCRdb stores in-frame clones only, minus some. D and trimming come from the DNA, and the V and J calls and clone size come from that table. The sample carries around 260,000 clones, approximately 90% recorded once. This clone came up a few times. The V gene's germline CDR1 is SGHRS and CDR2 YFSETQ. CDR3 length: 15 residues. V shed 3 bases, J shed 2 bases, and the junction held 2 bases outside the gene matches.

The clonotype was recovered from a woman aged 25 to 39 with COVID-19, enrolled during active disease. The chain combines TRBV5-1 with TRBJ1-4; TRBD1 matches 9 bases. The sequencing sample was made of peripheral blood. CDR3 nucleotide sequence: TGCGCCAGCAGCTCCGGACAGGGGACTAATGAAAAACTGTTTTTT. Its protein product is CASSSGQGTNEKLFF.